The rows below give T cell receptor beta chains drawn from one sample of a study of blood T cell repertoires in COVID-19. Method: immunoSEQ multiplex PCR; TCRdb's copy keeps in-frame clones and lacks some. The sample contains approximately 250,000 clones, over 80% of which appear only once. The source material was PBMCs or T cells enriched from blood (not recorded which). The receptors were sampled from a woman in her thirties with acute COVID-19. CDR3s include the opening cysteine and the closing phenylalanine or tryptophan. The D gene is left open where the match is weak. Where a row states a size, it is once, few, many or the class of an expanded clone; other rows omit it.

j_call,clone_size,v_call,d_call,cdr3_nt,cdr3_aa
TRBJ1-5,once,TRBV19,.,TGTGCCAGTAGTATAGGCGCCAGGGTGAATCAGCCCCAGCATTTT,CASSIGARVNQPQHF
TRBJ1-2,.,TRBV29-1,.,TGCAGCGTTGAAGATCCACATACAGGGCGGGATGGCTACACCTTC,CSVEDPHTGRDGYTF
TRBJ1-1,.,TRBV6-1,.,TGTGCCAGCAGTGAAAGGCAGGGGACGAACACTGAAGCTTTCTTT,CASSERQGTNTEAFF
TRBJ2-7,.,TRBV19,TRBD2,TGTGCCAGTAGTATAGCGGGGGGGACCCTTGACGAGCAGTACTTC,CASSIAGGTLDEQYF
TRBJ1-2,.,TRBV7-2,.,TGTGCCAGCAGCTTAATGCGGAGGGGCTACACCTTC,CASSLMRRGYTF
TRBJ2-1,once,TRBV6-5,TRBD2,TGTGCCAGCAGTTACTCGTCGGCTAGCGGCCGCAATGAGCAGTTCTTC,CASSYSSASGRNEQFF
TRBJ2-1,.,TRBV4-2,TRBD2,TGTGCCAGCAGCCAAGCGTCGGCTAGCGGGAGCGATGAGCAGTTCTTC,CASSQASASGSDEQFF
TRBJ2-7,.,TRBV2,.,TGTGCCAGCAGTGCCCAATATTCCCCGAGCTCCTACGAGCAGTACTTC,CASSAQYSPSSYEQYF
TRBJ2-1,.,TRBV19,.,TGTGCCAGTAGTATAGTAGACAGGTCGGTCAATGAGCAGTTCTTC,CASSIVDRSVNEQFF
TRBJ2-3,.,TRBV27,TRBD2,TGTGCCAGCAGCCCCACTAGCGGGGGCACAGATACGCAGTATTTT,CASSPTSGGTDTQYF
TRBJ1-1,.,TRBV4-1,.,TGCGCCAGCAGCCAAGACGTGTCGAGGGCGTGGAGAAACACTGAAGCTTTCTTT,CASSQDVSRAWRNTEAFF
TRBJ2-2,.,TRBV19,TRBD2,TGTGCCAGTAGTGGACGACTAGCGGGAGGAACCACCGGGGAGCTGTTTTTT,CASSGRLAGGTTGELFF